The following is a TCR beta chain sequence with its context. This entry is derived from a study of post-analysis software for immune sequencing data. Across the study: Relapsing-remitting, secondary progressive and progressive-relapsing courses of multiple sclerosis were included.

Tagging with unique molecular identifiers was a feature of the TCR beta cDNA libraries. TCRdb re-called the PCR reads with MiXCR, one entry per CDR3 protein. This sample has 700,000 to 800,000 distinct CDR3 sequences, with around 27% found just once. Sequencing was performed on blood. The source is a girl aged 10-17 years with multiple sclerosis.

The CDR3 sequence: CASSSQGRHEQFF. In DNA, the CDR3 is TGCGCCAGCAGCTCACAGGGGAGGCATGAGCAGTTCTTC. This chain joins TRBV5-1 and TRBJ2-1; tentatively, D is TRBD1 (7 bases). Germline loops: CDR1 SGHRS, CDR2 YFSETQ. This CDR3 region has 13 residues. Trimming removed 3 bases at V and 8 bases at J, with 12 bases between.